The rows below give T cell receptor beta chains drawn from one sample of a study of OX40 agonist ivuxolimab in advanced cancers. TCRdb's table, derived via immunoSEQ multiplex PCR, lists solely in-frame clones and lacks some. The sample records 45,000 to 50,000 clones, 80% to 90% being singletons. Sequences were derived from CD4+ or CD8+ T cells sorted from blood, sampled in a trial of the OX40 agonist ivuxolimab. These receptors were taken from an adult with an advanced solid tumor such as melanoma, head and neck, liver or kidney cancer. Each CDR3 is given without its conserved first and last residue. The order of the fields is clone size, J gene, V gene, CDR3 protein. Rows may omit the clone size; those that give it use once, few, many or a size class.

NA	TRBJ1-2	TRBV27	ASSLSTPGQGYGYT
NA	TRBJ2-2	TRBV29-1	SVGTGGTGELF
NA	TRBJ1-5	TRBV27	ASRTDGGNQPQH
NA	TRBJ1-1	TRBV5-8	APRVGAF
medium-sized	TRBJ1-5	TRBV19	ASSIPDQPQH
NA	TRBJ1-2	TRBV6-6	ASSYIVGKGGYT
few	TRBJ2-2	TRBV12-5	ASGLPDRGRLTGELF
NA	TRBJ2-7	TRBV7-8	ASSTGTGTYEQY
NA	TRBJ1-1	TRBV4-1	ASSQAGTDTEAF
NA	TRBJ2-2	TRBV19	ASSSSGTTGELF
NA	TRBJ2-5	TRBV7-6	ASSPKFLTSGTIPPGAQY
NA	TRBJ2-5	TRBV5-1	ASSLTVIPETQY
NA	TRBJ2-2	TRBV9	ASSPWGGGSNTGELF
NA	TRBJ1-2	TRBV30	AWEPGLTNYGYT
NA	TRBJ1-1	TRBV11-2	ASSPLTGMNTEAF
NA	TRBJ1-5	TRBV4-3	ASSQDRQSNQPQH
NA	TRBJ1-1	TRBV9	ASSVEGGAGTEAF
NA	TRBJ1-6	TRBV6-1	ASSDTLLSNSPLH
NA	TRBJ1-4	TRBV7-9	ASSQLLLGTGYEKLF
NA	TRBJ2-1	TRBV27	ASSLLRANPNEQF
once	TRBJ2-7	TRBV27	ASSLPVEAVYEQY
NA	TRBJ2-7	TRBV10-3	AIRTGLAPYEQY
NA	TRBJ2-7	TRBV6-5	ASRDPGQDYEQY
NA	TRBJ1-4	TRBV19	ASSTPGQTNEKLF
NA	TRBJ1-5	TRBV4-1	ASSLTVGDRNQPQH
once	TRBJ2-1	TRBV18	ASSPVARGVYNEQF
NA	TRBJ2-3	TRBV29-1	SVEGGAQY
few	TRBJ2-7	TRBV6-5	ASSYSPSSSEQY
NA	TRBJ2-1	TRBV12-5	ASGTGGINEQF
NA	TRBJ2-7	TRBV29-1	SVRTGGYEQY
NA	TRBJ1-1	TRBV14	ASSQEGHSEAF
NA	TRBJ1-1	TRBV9	ASSVTQGLNTEAF
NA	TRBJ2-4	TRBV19	ASSIPDRAKNIQY
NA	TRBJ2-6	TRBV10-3	AISVGGRANVLT
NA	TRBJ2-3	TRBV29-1	SAGTDTQY
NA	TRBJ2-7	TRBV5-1	ASSLEGQEFGEQY
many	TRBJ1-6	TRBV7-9	ASSSEGTGRSPLH
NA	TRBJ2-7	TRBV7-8	ASSLGTIGTAYEQY
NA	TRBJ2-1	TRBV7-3	ASSLGMGWDEQF
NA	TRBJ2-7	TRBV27	ASSFGTSGGVKEQY
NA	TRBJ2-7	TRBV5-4	ASSSAQEGDFGISYEQY